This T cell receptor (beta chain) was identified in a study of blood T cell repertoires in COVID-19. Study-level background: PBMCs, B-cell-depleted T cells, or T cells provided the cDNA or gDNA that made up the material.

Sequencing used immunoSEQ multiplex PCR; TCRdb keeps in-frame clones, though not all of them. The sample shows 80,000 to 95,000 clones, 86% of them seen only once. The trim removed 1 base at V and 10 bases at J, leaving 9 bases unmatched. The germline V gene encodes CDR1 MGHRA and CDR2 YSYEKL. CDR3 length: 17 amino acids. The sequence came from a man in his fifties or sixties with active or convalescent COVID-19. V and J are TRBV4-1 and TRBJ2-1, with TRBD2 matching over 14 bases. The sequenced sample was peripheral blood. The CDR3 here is CASSQGTGTSGSREQFF. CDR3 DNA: TGCGCCAGCAGCCAAGGTACCGGGACTAGCGGGAGTAGGGAGCAGTTCTTC.